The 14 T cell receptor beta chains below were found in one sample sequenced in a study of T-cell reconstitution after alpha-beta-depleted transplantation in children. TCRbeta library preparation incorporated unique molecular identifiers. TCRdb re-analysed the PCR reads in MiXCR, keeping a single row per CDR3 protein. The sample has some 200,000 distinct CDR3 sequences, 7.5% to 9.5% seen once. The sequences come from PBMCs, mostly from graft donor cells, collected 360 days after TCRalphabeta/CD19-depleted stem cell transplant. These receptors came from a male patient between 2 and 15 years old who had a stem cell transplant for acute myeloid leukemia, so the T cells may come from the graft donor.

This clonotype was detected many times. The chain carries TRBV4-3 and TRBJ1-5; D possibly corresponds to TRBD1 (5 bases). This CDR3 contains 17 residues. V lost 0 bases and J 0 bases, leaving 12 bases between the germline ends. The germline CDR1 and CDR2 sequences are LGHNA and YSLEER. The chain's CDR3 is CASSQEAQDYSNQPQHF. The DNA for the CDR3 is TGCGCCAGCAGCCAAGAGGCACAGGACTATAGCAATCAGCCCCAGCATTTT.

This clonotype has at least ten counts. CDR3 in amino acids: CASSPFETQYF. For the CDR3, the DNA is TGTGCCAGCAGCCCTTTTGAGACCCAGTACTTC. The chain couples TRBV2 to TRBJ2-5; D is undetermined. The germline V and J ends were trimmed by 6 bases and 5 bases, with 7 bases remaining between them. Germline loops: CDR1 SNHLY, CDR2 FYNNEI. The CDR3 consists of 11 residues.

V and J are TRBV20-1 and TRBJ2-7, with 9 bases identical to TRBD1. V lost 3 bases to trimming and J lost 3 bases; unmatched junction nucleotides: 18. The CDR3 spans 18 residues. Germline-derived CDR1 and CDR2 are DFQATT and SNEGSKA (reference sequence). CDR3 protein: CSASGTGGRVRTIYEQYF. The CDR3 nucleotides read TGCAGTGCTAGCGGAACAGGGGGCCGAGTCCGAACCATCTACGAGCAGTACTTC.

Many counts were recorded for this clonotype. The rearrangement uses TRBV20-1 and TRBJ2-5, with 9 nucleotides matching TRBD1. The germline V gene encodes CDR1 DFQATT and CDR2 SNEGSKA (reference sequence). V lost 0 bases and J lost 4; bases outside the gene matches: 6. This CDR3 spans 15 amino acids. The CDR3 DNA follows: TGCAGTGCTAGAGATCCAGCGGGACAGGGAGAGACCCAGTACTTC. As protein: CSARDPAGQGETQYF.

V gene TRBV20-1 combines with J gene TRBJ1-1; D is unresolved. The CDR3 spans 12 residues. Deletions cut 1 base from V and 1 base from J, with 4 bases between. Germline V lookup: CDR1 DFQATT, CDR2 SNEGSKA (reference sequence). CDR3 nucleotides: TGCAGTGCTAGAGGTACGAACACTGAAGCTTTCTTT. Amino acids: CSARGTNTEAFF.

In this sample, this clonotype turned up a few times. The CDR3 sequence is CASSLGTARSGANVLTF. CDR3 coding DNA: TGCGCCAGCAGCTTAGGGACAGCCCGCTCTGGGGCCAACGTCCTGACTTTC. The V and J genes are TRBV5-1 and TRBJ2-6; TRBD1 aligns across 7 bases. Germline CDR1 reads SGHRS; CDR2 reads YFSETQ. The CDR3 totals 17 residues. The trim removed 2 bases at V and 0 bases at J, leaving 5 bases unmatched.

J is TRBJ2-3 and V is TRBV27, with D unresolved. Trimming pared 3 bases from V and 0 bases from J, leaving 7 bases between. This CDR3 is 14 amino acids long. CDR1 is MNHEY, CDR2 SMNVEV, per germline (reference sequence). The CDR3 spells CASSFVGSTDTQYF. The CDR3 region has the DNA TGTGCCAGCAGTTTCGTTGGGAGCACAGATACGCAGTATTTT.

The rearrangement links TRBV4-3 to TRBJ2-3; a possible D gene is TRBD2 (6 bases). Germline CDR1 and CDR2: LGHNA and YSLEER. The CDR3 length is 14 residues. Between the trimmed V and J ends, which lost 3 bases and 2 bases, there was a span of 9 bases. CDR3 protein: CASSQDYTTDTQYF. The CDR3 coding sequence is TGCGCCAGCAGCCAGGACTACACCACAGATACGCAGTATTTT.

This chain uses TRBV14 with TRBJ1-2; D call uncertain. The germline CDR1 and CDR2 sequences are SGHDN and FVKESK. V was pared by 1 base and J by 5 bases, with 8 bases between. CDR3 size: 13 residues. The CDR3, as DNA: TGTGCCAGCAGCCAAGTGCCTGCTTATGGCTACACCTTC. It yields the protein CASSQVPAYGYTF.

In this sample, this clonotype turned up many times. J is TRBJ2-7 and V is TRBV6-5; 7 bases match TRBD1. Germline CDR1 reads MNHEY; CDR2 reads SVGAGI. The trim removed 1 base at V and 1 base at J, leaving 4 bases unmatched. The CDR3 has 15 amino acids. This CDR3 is CASSYWDSLSYEQYF. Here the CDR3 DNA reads TGTGCCAGCAGTTACTGGGACAGTCTTTCCTACGAGCAGTACTTC.

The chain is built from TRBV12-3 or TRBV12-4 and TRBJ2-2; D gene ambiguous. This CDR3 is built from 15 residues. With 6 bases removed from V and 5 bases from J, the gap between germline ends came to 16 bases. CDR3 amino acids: CASSPYRVGTGELFF. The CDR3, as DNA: TGTGCCAGCAGCCCTTATCGGGTTGGAACCGGGGAGCTGTTTTTT.

In nucleotides, the CDR3 is TGCAGCGTTACGACAGAGACCATCTCTGGGGCCAACGTCCTGACTTTC. This translates into CSVTTETISGANVLTF. This chain uses TRBV29-1 with TRBJ2-6; D possibly corresponds to TRBD1 (5 bases). The CDR3 length is 16 residues. Trimming removed 5 bases from V and 0 bases from J, with 14 bases in between. Germline V CDR1 and CDR2: SQVTM, ANQGSEA.

CDR3 in DNA: TGCGCCAGCAGCCAAGTTGAGGCTTCGGACATTCAGTACTTC. Protein product: CASSQVEASDIQYF. V usage is TRBV4-3 and J usage is TRBJ2-4, with D uncertain. CDR1 is LGHNA, CDR2 YSLEER, per germline. Trimming shortened V by 1 base and J by 8 bases, and 12 bases separated the two germline ends. This CDR3 has 14 residues.

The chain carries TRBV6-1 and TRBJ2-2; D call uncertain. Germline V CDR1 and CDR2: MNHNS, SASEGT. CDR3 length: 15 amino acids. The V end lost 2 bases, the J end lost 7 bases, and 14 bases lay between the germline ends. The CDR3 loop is CASSESIRVVGELFF. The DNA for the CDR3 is TGTGCCAGCAGTGAATCCATCCGGGTTGTCGGGGAGCTGTTTTTT.